This T cell receptor (beta chain) was observed in a study of T cell responses to AZD1222 COVID-19 vaccine. Study observations and caveats: No day 14 peak samples; only post-peak repertoires were characterized. Clonal diversity was possibly underestimated; the donors were predominantly white British and more often female.

Method: immunoSEQ multiplex PCR; TCRdb's copy keeps in-frame clones and lacks some. Of about 150,000 clones in the sample, about nine tenths were seen once. The analysis combined second doses at about 4 or about 12 weeks. The CDR3 length is 16 residues. The germline CDR1 and CDR2 sequences are MDHEN and SYDVKM. V gave up 3 bases and J gave up 0 bases, with 14 bases separating them. On this clone: Its antigen is not identified.

The TCR originated in an adult who received the AZD1222 COVID-19 vaccine. The chain has TRBV28 and TRBJ1-2; TRBD1 might be the D (6 bases). This specimen consisted of peripheral blood, obtained 28 days after the second AZD1222 dose. The CDR3 reads CASSFVGGIANYGYTF. The CDR3 DNA reads as TGTGCCAGCAGTTTTGTCGGGGGCATAGCTAACTATGGCTACACCTTC.